The sequence of this T cell receptor beta chain was determined in a study of blood T cell repertoires in COVID-19. In germline, CDR1 is MNHEY, CDR2 SVGAGI. The CDR3 totals 15 residues. With V trimmed by 6 bases and J by 3 bases, 7 bases remained unmatched. Clones were read by immunoSEQ multiplex PCR, and TCRdb kept only the in-frame ones, dropping some. The sample lists approximately 190,000 clones; 70% to 85% were seen once. This chain joins TRBV6-5 and TRBJ1-3; 8 bases are shared with TRBD1. The sequence was obtained from a woman aged 30 to 39 with acute or convalescent COVID-19. Sequencing was performed on peripheral blood. The CDR3 loop is CASRQTGVFGNTIYF. As DNA, the CDR3 is TGTGCCAGCAGACAGACAGGGGTCTTTGGAAACACCATATATTTT.